Reported below is one T cell receptor (beta chain). This sample was taken from a study of blood T cells in healthy people across ages. For the second PCR, which ran for roughly 6 to 11 cycles, a sample-barcoded 5' primer and a J-beta primer mix were used. MiXCR was run by TCRdb on the 5' RACE reads, yielding one entry per CDR3 protein. The table includes approximately 2,000,000 distinct CDR3 sequences, 35% to 50% detected once. The CDR3 extends over 16 amino acids. J gave up 4 bases and V 3 bases, and 9 bases lay outside the gene matches. Germline values: CDR1 SGHTA, CDR2 FQGNSA. The TCR was taken from a human donor in good health. The V gene is TRBV7-2, the J gene TRBJ2-5; 9 bases agree with TRBD2. Material for sequencing was blood. Written as DNA, the CDR3 is TGTGCCAGCAGCTTGCGGGCGGGGGGGCTAGGAGAGACCCAGTACTTC. Translating gives CASSLRAGGLGETQYF.